Below, 13 T cell receptor beta chains from the same sample are listed, as sequenced in a study of CD8+CD57+ T cells in acquired aplastic anemia. Sequencing was done on patients that had shown CD8+CD57+ cell expansion by flow cytometry. The TCR beta profiling, which covered VDJ combination and CDR3 sequence, was carried out using genomic DNA as the template. MiXCR, applied by TCRdb to the reads, yields one record per CDR3 protein. The table has 150,000 to 180,000 distinct CDR3 sequences, just over 50% seen once. The sample was sorted CD4+, CD8+, or CD8+CD57+ T cells (not recorded which) from PBMCs. These receptors were collected from a human donor with aplastic anemia.

This clonotype was counted many times. The gene calls are TRBV10-3 and TRBJ2-7, with TRBD1 matching 7 bases. Germline CDR1 and CDR2: ENHRY and SYGVKD. The CDR3 runs to 15 residues. Trimming removed 3 bases from V and 5 bases from J; junction bases left unmatched: 10. The CDR3 nucleotides are TGTGCCATCAGTGAAAGGGGGCGCGGGTCCCACGAGCAGTACTTC. Translation gives CAISERGRGSHEQYF.

The chain recombines TRBV19 with TRBJ2-7; 7 bases map to TRBD1. From germline, CDR1 is LNHDA and CDR2 SQIVND (reference sequence). The CDR3 extends over 14 amino acids. Unmatched junction bases numbered 4, after V lost 2 bases and J lost 3 bases. The CDR3 reads CASSISDRYYEQYF. The CDR3 coding sequence is TGTGCCAGTAGTATATCGGACAGGTACTACGAGCAGTACTTC.

In the case of this clonotype: A junction end diverges from the germline sequence, so it may reflect a read error. This chain connects TRBV2 to TRBJ2-4; D is perhaps TRBD1 (5 bases). The CDR3 contains 14 residues. The germline gives CDR1 SNHLY, CDR2 FYNNEI. The CDR3: CASSGAGSKSIQYF. The CDR3 DNA is TGTGCCAGCAGTGGTGCAGGGTCCAAAAGCATTCAGTACTTC.

CDR3 protein: CASSQGGEQFF. DNA of the CDR3: TGCGCCAGCAGCCAAGGAGGGGAGCAGTTCTTC. The chain joins TRBV4-1 to TRBJ2-1; possible D gene TRBD2, 5 bases. CDR3 length: 11 amino acids. Trimming shortened V by 1 base and J by 10 bases, and 5 bases separated the two germline ends. Germline V gene sequence: CDR1 MGHRA, CDR2 YSYEKL.

This chain links TRBV20-1 with TRBJ2-3; 8 bases are shared with TRBD2. The germline gives CDR1 DFQATT, CDR2 SNEGSKA (reference sequence). CDR3 size: 13 residues. V was clipped by 8 bases and J by 9 bases; unmatched bases: 13. In nucleotides, the CDR3 is TGCAGTTCCCAACCGGGGGGGGCGGACACGCAGTATTTT. Translated, it gives CSSQPGGADTQYF.

By frequency in the sample, this clonotype is medium-sized. This rearrangement joins TRBV2 to TRBJ2-7; D remains unclear. With 4 bases removed from V and 3 bases from J, the gap between germline ends came to 10 bases. This CDR3 spans 13 amino acids. Germline CDR1 is SNHLY and CDR2 is FYNNEI. CDR3 protein: CASSGHAIYEQYF. In DNA, the CDR3 is TGTGCCAGCAGTGGACACGCGATCTACGAGCAGTACTTC.

This chain connects TRBV10-3 to TRBJ2-7; 9 bases line up with TRBD2. The CDR3 loop spans 16 amino acids. V lost 9 bases to trimming and J lost 2 bases; unmatched junction nucleotides: 14. CDR1 is ENHRY and CDR2 is SYGVKD in the germline V gene. The CDR3 bases are TGTGCCATGTCTTCATCCCAAGCGGGGGGCGCCTACGAGCAGTACTTC. Residues: CAMSSSQAGGAYEQYF.

At least ten counts were recorded for this clonotype. The chain is built from TRBV20-1 and TRBJ1-4; weak D call: TRBD1 (5 bases). With 0 bases removed from V and 6 bases from J, the gap between germline ends came to 14 bases. Germline V CDR1 and CDR2: DFQATT, SNEGSKA (reference sequence). This CDR3 region has 15 residues. The CDR3 loop reads CSARDFLQGDEKLFF. CDR3 sequence (DNA): TGCAGTGCTAGAGATTTTCTCCAGGGAGATGAAAAACTGTTTTTT.

This clonotype was counted at least ten times. This chain connects TRBV19 to TRBJ2-1; D is possibly TRBD2 (5 bases). The CDR3 covers 17 residues. V was shortened by 1 base and J by 4 bases, with 17 bases between the two germline ends. Per the germline V gene, CDR1 is LNHDA and CDR2 is SQIVND (reference sequence). CDR3 amino acids: CASSIVGFPRDYNEQFF. Written as DNA, the CDR3 is TGTGCCAGTAGTATAGTTGGGTTCCCTCGGGATTACAATGAGCAGTTCTTC.

This clonotype was seen many times. The V and J genes are TRBV7-8 and TRBJ2-7; D gene uncertain. The CDR3 extends over 15 amino acids. Deletions cut 1 base from V and 3 bases from J, with 13 bases between. Germline CDR1 reads SGHVS; CDR2 reads FQNEAQ. CDR3 sequence: CASSLGPLRGYEQYF. CDR3 nucleotide sequence: TGTGCCAGCAGCTTAGGCCCTTTAAGAGGCTACGAGCAGTACTTC.

There are many counts of this clonotype. The genes are TRBV11-2 and TRBJ1-1; D unclear. The CDR3 has 15 amino acids. Per germline, CDR1 SGHAT and CDR2 FQNNGV. Trimming removed 0 bases at V and 4 bases at J, with 12 bases between. The CDR3 DNA follows: TGTGCCAGCAGCTTAGATCCCGGGGAGATCACTGAAGCTTTCTTT. Protein product: CASSLDPGEITEAFF. The complete variable domain, with remaining parts taken from reference TRBV11-2 and TRBJ1-1, reads EAGVAQSPRYKIIEKRQSVAFWCNPISGHATLYWYQQILGQGPKLLIQFQNNGVVDDSQLPKDRFSAERLKGVDSTLKIQPAKLEDSAVYLCASSLDPGEITEAFFGQGTRLTVV.

In this sample, this clonotype turned up many times. V and J are TRBV10-3 and TRBJ2-5, with 7 bases fitting TRBD1. The junction had 5 bases not matched to a gene; V was cut back by 3 bases and J by 1 base. The CDR3 contains 15 residues. CDR1 and CDR2 from the germline V gene are ENHRY and SYGVKD. CDR3 DNA: TGTGCCATCAGTGACCTGGGACAGACCCAAGAGACCCAGTACTTC. Protein sequence: CAISDLGQTQETQYF.

The chain combines TRBV7-2 with TRBJ2-7; 11 bases align to TRBD2. The CDR3 totals 15 residues. Germline CDR1 reads SGHTA; CDR2 reads FQGNSA. V gave up 5 bases and J gave up 1 base; unmatched junction bases: 4. In DNA, the CDR3 is TGTGCCAGCAGCCGGAGGACTAGCGGGTCCTACGAGCAGTACTTC. Its protein product is CASSRRTSGSYEQYF.